A single sample gave rise to the 27 T cell receptor beta chains below, sequenced in a study of blood T cell repertoires in COVID-19. Assay: immunoSEQ multiplex PCR; the TCRdb copy retains only in-frame clones and omits some. This sample yields about 150,000 clones, of which roughly nine tenths are seen a single time; over 10% belongs to the top ten. Sequences were obtained from peripheral blood. These receptors all stem from a man aged 18 to 30 with COVID-19, enrolled during active disease.

The V call is TRBV28, the J call TRBJ2-5; D is possibly TRBD2 (7 bases). V was trimmed by 5 bases and J by 5 bases, leaving 18 bases between them. The CDR3 runs to 15 residues. Germline loops: CDR1 MDHEN, CDR2 SYDVKM. CDR3: CASSQQGPGGETQYF. The DNA for the CDR3 is TGTGCCAGCAGTCAACAGGGACCCGGGGGGGAGACCCAGTACTTC.

The chain joins TRBV27 to TRBJ2-1, with 10 bases fitting TRBD2. The trim removed 5 bases at V and 5 bases at J, leaving 6 bases unmatched. The V gene's germline CDR1 is MNHEY and CDR2 SMNVEV (reference sequence). CDR3 size: 15 residues. DNA of the CDR3: TGTGCCAGCAGTCCCTCTAGCGGGAGAAACAATGAGCAGTTCTTC. Amino acid sequence: CASSPSSGRNNEQFF.

The CDR3 DNA reads as TGCAGCGTTGATGGGCAGGGGGGCAATGAGCAGTTCTTC. Residues: CSVDGQGGNEQFF. The chain has TRBV29-1 and TRBJ2-1, with D perhaps matching TRBD1 (7 bases). V was cut by 3 bases and J by 6 bases, with 12 bases left in between. The CDR3 runs to 13 residues. The germline CDR1 and CDR2 sequences are SQVTM and ANQGSEA.

The gene calls are TRBV5-1 and TRBJ2-1, with 10 bases fitting TRBD1. Trimming removed 5 bases from V and 9 bases from J; junction bases left unmatched: 5. The CDR3 runs to 13 residues. Germline loops: CDR1 SGHRS, CDR2 YFSETQ. CDR3 in amino acids: CASRSGQGGEQFF. In nucleotides, the CDR3 is TGCGCCAGCAGATCTGGACAGGGGGGTGAGCAGTTCTTC.

The CDR3 loop reads CASSSRDGLALGNIQYF. CDR3 in DNA: TGTGCCAGCAGTTCCAGGGACGGACTAGCCCTGGGGAACATTCAGTACTTC. The rearrangement links TRBV28 to TRBJ2-4, with TRBD2 matching 8 bases. Germline V CDR1 and CDR2: MDHEN, SYDVKM. CDR3 length equals 17 residues. The ends lost 4 bases at V and 7 bases at J; junction bases unmatched: 15.

In nucleotides, the CDR3 is TGTGCCTGGAGTGGTTGGACTAGCGAGTTTTGTCGGTTCTTC. Its protein product is CAWSGWTSEFCRFF. V usage is TRBV30 and J usage is TRBJ2-1; 9 bases line up with TRBD2. The CDR3 contains 14 residues. Germline V gene data show CDR1 as GTSNPN and CDR2 as SVGIG (reference sequence). Losses at the gene ends were 1 base for V and 15 bases for J; bases not matched to a gene: 13.

This clone is a singleton in its sample. The chain recombines TRBV5-4 with TRBJ1-6, with D perhaps matching TRBD1 (5 bases). CDR3 length equals 15 residues. Deletions cut 0 bases from V and 10 bases from J, with 14 bases between. Germline assignment: CDR1 SGHNT and CDR2 YYREEE (reference sequence). The CDR3 sequence is CASSLAGRGGSPLHF. CDR3 sequence (DNA): TGTGCCAGCAGCTTGGCCGGTAGGGGAGGGTCACCCCTCCACTTT.

The rearrangement joins TRBV12-3 or TRBV12-4 to TRBJ1-6; 10 positions match TRBD1. The CDR3 loop spans 13 amino acids. With V trimmed by 6 bases and J by 10 bases, 3 bases remained unmatched. The CDR3, as DNA: TGTGCCAGCAGGGACAGGGGGAGCTCACCCCTCCACTTT. Its translation: CASRDRGSSPLHF.

The chain carries TRBV19 and TRBJ2-5; D may be TRBD2 (5 bases). Trimming took off 3 bases at V and 2 bases at J, with 10 bases between the two ends. The CDR3 extends over 14 amino acids. CDR1 and CDR2 (germline): LNHDA, SQIVND (reference sequence). The DNA for the CDR3 is TGTGCCAGTAGTATTGGTCCGGGACAAGAGACCCAGTACTTC. Its protein is CASSIGPGQETQYF.

This chain uses TRBV6-2 or TRBV6-3 with TRBJ2-7; D is ambiguous. Trimming took off 2 bases at V and 6 bases at J, with 8 bases between the two ends. The CDR3 contains 12 residues. Germline CDR1 is MNHEY and CDR2 is SVGEGT. CDR3 loop: CASSYTGSEQYF. CDR3 DNA sequence: TGTGCCAGCAGTTACACGGGTTCCGAGCAGTACTTC.

The J gene is TRBJ1-4, the V gene TRBV18, with 9 bases lining up with TRBD1. The CDR3 extends over 20 amino acids. The trim removed 4 bases at V and 4 bases at J, leaving 19 bases unmatched. Germline CDR1 is KGHSH and CDR2 is LQKENI. The CDR3 spells CASSLTTMPGQGRSNEKLFF. Written as DNA, the CDR3 is TGTGCCAGCTCACTTACTACTATGCCGGGACAGGGAAGGAGTAATGAAAAACTGTTTTTT.

Notes on this clone: Other DNA sequences from this sample encode an identical CDR3 as well. This chain links TRBV29-1 with TRBJ2-3; maybe TRBD2 (6 bases). V was clipped by 3 bases and J by 1 base, with 8 bases between them. The germline CDR1 and CDR2 sequences are SQVTM and ANQGSEA. This CDR3 region has 13 residues. The CDR3 DNA reads TGCAGCGTTGACAGGGAGGGCACAGATACGCAGTATTTT. Translating gives CSVDREGTDTQYF.

The chain has TRBV28 and TRBJ2-4; 7 positions agree with TRBD1. This CDR3 has 17 amino acids. V trimming: 6 bases; J trimming: 1 base; junction bases outside the gene matches: 12. In germline, CDR1 is MDHEN, CDR2 SYDVKM. Here the CDR3 reads CASSVLDRRVAKNIQYF. As DNA, the CDR3 is TGTGCCAGCAGCGTATTGGACAGGAGAGTCGCCAAAAACATTCAGTACTTC.

The chain combines TRBV7-9 with TRBJ1-1; 7 bases are a match to TRBD1. V gave up 3 bases and J gave up 2 bases; unmatched junction bases: 6. Germline V gene lookup returns CDR1 SEHNR and CDR2 FQNEAQ (reference sequence). The CDR3 runs 15 residues. CDR3 residues: CASSFNRGENTEAFF. In DNA form, the CDR3 reads TGTGCCAGCAGCTTTAACAGGGGAGAAAACACTGAAGCTTTCTTT.

This chain connects TRBV27 to TRBJ2-1; 7 nucleotides align to TRBD2. V lost 7 bases and J lost 0; bases outside the gene matches: 6. This CDR3 spans 15 amino acids. CDR1 MNHEY and CDR2 SMNVEV come from the germline V gene (reference sequence). The DNA for the CDR3 is TGTGCCAGCAATACAGCGGGGAGCTCCTACAATGAGCAGTTCTTC. Its translation is CASNTAGSSYNEQFF.

The chain uses TRBV5-5 and TRBJ1-6; D is unresolved. The germline CDR1 and CDR2 sequences are SGHKS and YYEKEE (reference sequence). This CDR3 has 14 amino acids. V dropped 1 base and J dropped 7 bases, with 9 bases sitting between them. The CDR3 sequence: CASSLFFVNSPLHF. In nucleotides, the CDR3 is TGTGCCAGCAGCTTGTTTTTTGTAAATTCACCCCTCCACTTT.

This chain joins TRBV6-2 or TRBV6-3 and TRBJ1-5; maybe TRBD1 (6 bases). V shed 6 bases and J shed 8 bases, with 20 bases lying between them. The CDR3 loop spans 15 amino acids. The germline V gene encodes CDR1 MNHEY and CDR2 SVGEGT. The DNA for the CDR3 is TGTGCCAGCAGCACATTCTCTACAGGGTTTGAGCCCCAGCATTTT. It yields the protein CASSTFSTGFEPQHF.

V is TRBV11-2 and J is TRBJ2-1; TRBD1 agrees at 7 bases. CDR1 is SGHAT and CDR2 is FQNNGV in the germline V gene. CDR3 length: 12 residues. V gave up 5 bases and J gave up 7 bases; unmatched junction bases: 2. The CDR3, as DNA: TGTGCCAGCAGCGTGACAGGGAATGAGCAGTTCTTC. The encoded protein is CASSVTGNEQFF.

This chain joins TRBV6-5 and TRBJ2-7; 8 nucleotides agree with TRBD1. Unmatched junction bases numbered 2, after V lost 7 bases and J lost 0 bases. Per germline, CDR1 MNHEY and CDR2 SVGAGI. This CDR3 is 13 amino acids long. This CDR3 reads CASIGTGSYEQYF. The CDR3, as DNA: TGTGCCAGCATCGGGACAGGCTCCTACGAGCAGTACTTC.

J is TRBJ2-6 and V is TRBV28, with 8 bases that match TRBD1. The CDR3 totals 14 residues. The germline CDR1 and CDR2 sequences are MDHEN and SYDVKM. Trimming took 10 bases from V and 6 from J; bases not matched to a gene: 8. CDR3 loop: CATARGQEANVLTF. The CDR3 bases are TGTGCCACAGCCAGGGGGCAGGAGGCCAACGTCCTGACTTTC.

CDR3 DNA: TGCAGTGCTAGTCCGGGAGGTGGCACAGATACGCAGTATTTT. Protein sequence: CSASPGGGTDTQYF. The chain joins TRBV20-1 to TRBJ2-3, with 7 bases that match TRBD2. Germline-derived CDR1 and CDR2 are DFQATT and SNEGSKA (reference sequence). The J segment lost 1 base and the V segment lost 3 bases, leaving 4 bases of the junction unmatched. The CDR3 loop spans 14 amino acids.

This clone was found once. V is TRBV29-1 and J is TRBJ2-5, with D uncertain. V was trimmed by 0 bases and J by 5 bases, leaving 13 bases between them. Germline lookup yields CDR1 SQVTM and CDR2 ANQGSEA. The CDR3 loop spans 14 amino acids. The CDR3 region is CSVEDRQAWETQYF. CDR3 bases: TGCAGCGTTGAAGATCGCCAAGCCTGGGAGACCCAGTACTTC.

The V call is TRBV28, the J call TRBJ2-7; 12 bases are shared with TRBD2. CDR1 is MDHEN, CDR2 SYDVKM, per germline. With V trimmed by 4 bases and J by 12 bases, 4 bases remained unmatched. This CDR3 contains 12 residues. CDR3 in DNA: TGTGCCAGCAGTTCTAGCGGGAGGGGTCGGTACTTC. It is translated as CASSSSGRGRYF.

This chain links TRBV28 with TRBJ2-5; 15 nucleotides line up with TRBD2. From germline, CDR1 is MDHEN and CDR2 SYDVKM. The V gene end was trimmed by 5 bases and the J gene end by 5 bases; junction bases not matched to a gene: 15. The CDR3 totals 19 residues. CDR3 sequence: CASSTQLWGLAGGGETQYF. The CDR3 DNA sequence: TGTGCCAGCAGTACCCAATTGTGGGGACTAGCGGGAGGAGGGGAGACCCAGTACTTC. Drawing the rest from reference TRBV28 and TRBJ2-5, the complete variable domain is DVKVTQSSRYLVKRTGEKVFLECVQDMDHENMFWYRQDPGLGLRLIYFSYDVKMKEKGDIPEGYSVSREKKERFSLILESASTNQTSMYLCASSTQLWGLAGGGETQYFGPGTRLLVL.

This chain links TRBV5-4 with TRBJ2-7; tentatively, D is TRBD2 (5 bases). V dropped 7 bases and J dropped 3 bases, with 17 bases sitting between them. The V gene's germline CDR1 is SGHNT and CDR2 YYREEE (reference sequence). The CDR3 loop spans 14 amino acids. The CDR3 nucleotides are TGTGCCAGCTCCACCACGGCGGGCAGCTACGAGCAGTACTTC. Encoded protein: CASSTTAGSYEQYF.

V is TRBV10-3 and J is TRBJ2-4; TRBD2 matches at 7 bases. The CDR3 extends over 17 amino acids. With 2 bases clipped from V and 1 base from J, the junction kept 8 bases outside the gene matches. In germline, CDR1 is ENHRY, CDR2 SYGVKD. The CDR3 sequence is CAISERGGEGAKNIQYF. In nucleotides, the CDR3 is TGTGCCATCAGTGAGAGGGGAGGGGAGGGGGCCAAAAACATTCAGTACTTC.

This clone showed up just a few times. The chain is built from TRBV24-1 and TRBJ2-1, with 9 bases identical to TRBD2. The CDR3 has 19 amino acids. V shed 7 bases, J shed 2 bases, and the junction held 17 bases outside the gene matches. The V gene's germline CDR1 is KGHDR and CDR2 SFDVKD. This CDR3 is CATRPTELAGISAYNEQFF. The DNA of the CDR3 is TGTGCCACCAGACCCACCGAGCTAGCGGGAATCAGCGCCTACAATGAGCAGTTCTTC.